A selection of T cell receptor beta chains follows, all from one sample in a study of identifying expanded T cells in peripheral blood. Only in-frame clones appear in the TCRdb table, and some are missing; sequencing was by immunoSEQ multiplex PCR. Of approximately 83,000 clones in the sample, 70% to 90% were seen once. The sequenced sample was blood. The receptors derive from a person aged 18 to 75 in good health. CDR3s include the opening cysteine and the closing phenylalanine or tryptophan. Each record gives: V gene, clone size, D gene, J gene, CDR3 protein, CDR3 DNA. D genes are given only for firm matches. Clone size appears in some rows only: once, few, many, or a class for an expanded clone.

v_gene: TRBV4-3; abundance: NA; d_gene: TRBD1; j_gene: TRBJ2-7; CDR3aa: CASSNTGGHLPYEQYF; CDR3nt: TGCGCCAGCAGCAACACAGGGGGCCACTTACCCTACGAGCAGTACTTC
v_gene: TRBV5-4; abundance: NA; d_gene: TRBD1; j_gene: TRBJ2-6; CDR3aa: CASSSEGQAGANVLTF; CDR3nt: TGTGCCAGCAGCTCAGAAGGACAGGCTGGGGCCAACGTCCTGACTTTC
v_gene: TRBV7-6; abundance: NA; d_gene: NA; j_gene: TRBJ2-7; CDR3aa: CASSLGGAGYEQYF; CDR3nt: TGTGCCAGCAGCTTAGGGGGGGCGGGCTACGAGCAGTACTTC
v_gene: TRBV19; abundance: NA; d_gene: NA; j_gene: TRBJ1-5; CDR3aa: CASSSEQRSNQPQHF; CDR3nt: TGTGCCAGTAGTAGTGAGCAGCGGAGCAATCAGCCCCAGCATTTT
v_gene: TRBV7-8; abundance: NA; d_gene: TRBD2; j_gene: TRBJ2-1; CDR3aa: CASINHSFRGRGSYNEQFF; CDR3nt: TGTGCCAGCATCAATCATTCATTCCGCGGGAGGGGTTCATACAATGAGCAGTTCTTC
v_gene: TRBV19; abundance: NA; d_gene: NA; j_gene: TRBJ2-6; CDR3aa: CASIHLGSGANVLTF; CDR3nt: TGTGCCAGTATACACTTAGGCTCTGGGGCCAACGTCCTGACTTTC
v_gene: TRBV10-3; abundance: NA; d_gene: TRBD1; j_gene: TRBJ2-2; CDR3aa: CAISVGQGTGELFF; CDR3nt: TGTGCCATCAGCGTGGGACAGGGGACCGGGGAGCTGTTTTTT
v_gene: TRBV5-5; abundance: few; d_gene: NA; j_gene: TRBJ2-7; CDR3aa: CASSLWTSEQYF; CDR3nt: TGTGCCAGCAGCTTGTGGACAAGCGAGCAGTACTTC
v_gene: TRBV5-1; abundance: NA; d_gene: NA; j_gene: TRBJ1-5; CDR3aa: CASSLMPGSNQPQHF; CDR3nt: TGCGCCAGCAGCTTAATGCCCGGAAGCAATCAGCCCCAGCATTTT
v_gene: TRBV5-8; abundance: NA; d_gene: NA; j_gene: TRBJ1-1; CDR3aa: CASSGRANTEAFF; CDR3nt: TGTGCCAGCAGCGGCAGGGCGAACACTGAAGCTTTCTTT
v_gene: TRBV5-6; abundance: NA; d_gene: NA; j_gene: TRBJ1-2; CDR3aa: CASRLERGSNYGYTF; CDR3nt: TGTGCCAGCCGACTTGAGAGGGGGTCCAACTATGGCTACACCTTC
v_gene: TRBV11-1; abundance: few; d_gene: NA; j_gene: TRBJ1-2; CDR3aa: CASSPGAGYGYTF; CDR3nt: TGTGCCAGCAGCCCAGGGGCCGGATATGGCTACACCTTC
v_gene: TRBV10-3; abundance: NA; d_gene: NA; j_gene: TRBJ1-2; CDR3aa: CAISERPSPNYGYTF; CDR3nt: TGTGCCATCAGTGAACGACCTTCTCCTAACTATGGCTACACCTTC
v_gene: TRBV11-2; abundance: once; d_gene: NA; j_gene: TRBJ2-5; CDR3aa: CASSLPGPVMVQETQYF; CDR3nt: TGTGCCAGCAGCTTACCTGGACCGGTTATGGTACAAGAGACCCAGTACTTC
v_gene: TRBV19; abundance: NA; d_gene: TRBD1; j_gene: TRBJ1-5; CDR3aa: CASRPGGPSNQPQHF; CDR3nt: TGTGCCAGCCGACCAGGGGGCCCTAGCAATCAGCCCCAGCATTTT
v_gene: TRBV7-2; abundance: NA; d_gene: NA; j_gene: TRBJ2-1; CDR3aa: CASSPRKGSYNEQFF; CDR3nt: TGTGCCAGCAGCCCCCGGAAGGGCTCCTACAATGAGCAGTTCTTC
v_gene: TRBV4-3; abundance: once; d_gene: TRBD1; j_gene: TRBJ1-2; CDR3aa: CASSRTDRGEIGYTF; CDR3nt: TGCGCCAGCAGTCGGACGGACAGGGGGGAAATCGGCTACACCTTC
v_gene: TRBV6-1; abundance: NA; d_gene: NA; j_gene: TRBJ2-5; CDR3aa: CASSESGLGTQYF; CDR3nt: TGTGCCAGCAGTGAATCGGGGTTGGGGACCCAGTACTTC
v_gene: TRBV7-2; abundance: NA; d_gene: NA; j_gene: TRBJ1-2; CDR3aa: CASSLGSGQIYGYTF; CDR3nt: TGTGCCAGCAGCTTAGGGTCAGGCCAGATCTATGGCTACACCTTC
v_gene: TRBV7-2; abundance: NA; d_gene: NA; j_gene: TRBJ2-1; CDR3aa: CASRLPGSVYNEQFF; CDR3nt: TGTGCCAGCCGGTTACCGGGAAGCGTTTACAATGAGCAGTTCTTC
v_gene: TRBV7-3; abundance: NA; d_gene: NA; j_gene: TRBJ1-1; CDR3aa: CASSLMGAGMNTEAFF; CDR3nt: TGTGCCAGCAGCTTAATGGGTGCTGGGATGAACACTGAAGCTTTCTTT
v_gene: TRBV6-1; abundance: once; d_gene: NA; j_gene: TRBJ1-3; CDR3aa: CASRPISSGNTIYF; CDR3nt: TGTGCCAGCAGGCCGATATCCTCTGGAAACACCATATATTTT
v_gene: TRBV7-2; abundance: NA; d_gene: NA; j_gene: TRBJ1-6; CDR3aa: CASSFRRSSYNSPLHF; CDR3nt: TGTGCCAGCAGCTTCCGTCGGAGCTCCTATAATTCACCCCTCCACTTT
v_gene: TRBV18; abundance: NA; d_gene: NA; j_gene: TRBJ2-3; CDR3aa: CASSPISGSDTQYF; CDR3nt: TGTGCCAGCTCACCTATTTCAGGGTCAGATACGCAGTATTTT
v_gene: TRBV14; abundance: few; d_gene: TRBD1; j_gene: TRBJ2-7; CDR3aa: CASSPIRDRGHEQYF; CDR3nt: TGTGCCAGCAGCCCGATCCGGGACAGGGGGCACGAGCAGTACTTC
v_gene: TRBV7-9; abundance: NA; d_gene: NA; j_gene: TRBJ1-2; CDR3aa: CASSSLITGIRGYTF; CDR3nt: TGTGCCAGCAGCTCACTTATAACAGGGATTCGGGGCTACACCTTC
v_gene: TRBV9; abundance: NA; d_gene: NA; j_gene: TRBJ1-5; CDR3aa: CASSVGVGNQPQHF; CDR3nt: TGTGCCAGCAGCGTAGGGGTAGGGAATCAGCCCCAGCATTTT
v_gene: TRBV5-1; abundance: NA; d_gene: NA; j_gene: TRBJ1-2; CDR3aa: CASSTGPVYGYTF; CDR3nt: TGCGCCAGCAGCACGGGACCGGTCTATGGCTACACCTTC
v_gene: TRBV7-2; abundance: NA; d_gene: NA; j_gene: TRBJ2-5; CDR3aa: CASSLLGSGQETQYF; CDR3nt: TGTGCCAGCAGCTTATTGGGGTCAGGACAAGAGACCCAGTACTTC
v_gene: TRBV5-1; abundance: few; d_gene: TRBD1; j_gene: TRBJ2-7; CDR3aa: CASIGQGDGEQYF; CDR3nt: TGCGCCAGCATTGGACAGGGCGATGGCGAGCAGTACTTC
v_gene: TRBV11-2; abundance: NA; d_gene: TRBD2; j_gene: TRBJ2-3; CDR3aa: CASSPGLAISTDTQYF; CDR3nt: TGTGCCAGCAGCCCGGGACTAGCGATTAGCACAGATACGCAGTATTTT
v_gene: TRBV2; abundance: NA; d_gene: TRBD2; j_gene: TRBJ2-7; CDR3aa: CASSETGLAGTEQYF; CDR3nt: TGTGCCAGCAGTGAGACGGGACTAGCGGGGACCGAGCAGTACTTC
v_gene: TRBV2; abundance: NA; d_gene: TRBD1; j_gene: TRBJ2-7; CDR3aa: CASSGGTGGREQYF; CDR3nt: TGTGCCAGCAGTGGAGGGACAGGGGGCAGGGAGCAGTACTTC
v_gene: TRBV7-9; abundance: NA; d_gene: TRBD1; j_gene: TRBJ2-1; CDR3aa: CASSPGGQGILGYNEQFF; CDR3nt: TGTGCCAGCAGCCCGGGGGGACAGGGGATTCTAGGCTACAATGAGCAGTTCTTC
v_gene: TRBV11-2; abundance: NA; d_gene: NA; j_gene: TRBJ1-2; CDR3aa: CASNPSGEPSYGYTF; CDR3nt: TGTGCCAGCAACCCGTCGGGAGAACCTAGCTATGGCTACACCTTC
v_gene: TRBV30; abundance: NA; d_gene: TRBD1; j_gene: TRBJ2-7; CDR3aa: CAWGDSFYEQYF; CDR3nt: TGTGCCTGGGGGGACAGTTTCTACGAGCAGTACTTC
v_gene: TRBV7-6; abundance: once; d_gene: TRBD1; j_gene: TRBJ1-2; CDR3aa: CASSLGGQGYGYTF; CDR3nt: TGTGCCAGCAGCTTAGGGGGACAGGGGTATGGCTACACCTTC
v_gene: TRBV4-3; abundance: NA; d_gene: TRBD1; j_gene: TRBJ2-2; CDR3aa: CASSPGTGNTGELFF; CDR3nt: TGCGCCAGCAGCCCGGGGACAGGTAACACCGGGGAGCTGTTTTTT
v_gene: TRBV15; abundance: NA; d_gene: NA; j_gene: TRBJ2-5; CDR3aa: CATSRGGGFTLETQYF; CDR3nt: TGTGCCACCAGCAGAGGGGGCGGGTTCACCCTAGAGACCCAGTACTTC
v_gene: TRBV4-1; abundance: NA; d_gene: NA; j_gene: TRBJ1-4; CDR3aa: CASSQVGVEKLFF; CDR3nt: TGCGCCAGCAGCCAAGTAGGGGTTGAAAAACTGTTTTTT
v_gene: TRBV4-3; abundance: NA; d_gene: NA; j_gene: TRBJ2-1; CDR3aa: CASSQDRLRNEQFF; CDR3nt: TGCGCCAGCAGCCAAGATAGGTTGAGGAATGAGCAGTTCTTC
v_gene: TRBV6-6; abundance: few; d_gene: NA; j_gene: TRBJ1-2; CDR3aa: CASSGDARYGYTF; CDR3nt: TGTGCCAGCTCAGGGGACGCTAGGTATGGCTACACCTTC
v_gene: TRBV7-9; abundance: few; d_gene: NA; j_gene: TRBJ1-1; CDR3aa: CASRLASEAFF; CDR3nt: TGTGCCAGCAGATTGGCCTCTGAAGCTTTCTTT
v_gene: TRBV18; abundance: NA; d_gene: TRBD1; j_gene: TRBJ1-2; CDR3aa: CASSSGTGTYGYTF; CDR3nt: TGTGCCAGCTCATCCGGGACAGGTACCTATGGCTACACCTTC
v_gene: TRBV5-1; abundance: NA; d_gene: NA; j_gene: TRBJ2-7; CDR3aa: CASSLMGLLDEQYF; CDR3nt: TGCGCCAGCAGCTTGATGGGCCTCCTTGACGAGCAGTACTTC
v_gene: TRBV2; abundance: NA; d_gene: NA; j_gene: TRBJ1-5; CDR3aa: CASRGVGQPQHF; CDR3nt: TGTGCCAGCAGGGGGGTTGGTCAACCCCAGCATTTT
v_gene: TRBV6-1; abundance: NA; d_gene: NA; j_gene: TRBJ2-5; CDR3aa: CASSASVLEETQYF; CDR3nt: TGTGCCAGCAGTGCCTCCGTTTTGGAGGAGACCCAGTACTTC
v_gene: TRBV19; abundance: NA; d_gene: TRBD1; j_gene: TRBJ1-2; CDR3aa: CASSMGGGDRANYGYTF; CDR3nt: TGTGCCAGTAGTATGGGCGGGGGGGACAGAGCTAACTATGGCTACACCTTC
v_gene: TRBV30; abundance: NA; d_gene: NA; j_gene: TRBJ1-2; CDR3aa: CAWSVKGYVYGYTF; CDR3nt: TGTGCCTGGAGTGTAAAGGGGTACGTCTATGGCTACACCTTC
v_gene: TRBV10-3; abundance: NA; d_gene: NA; j_gene: TRBJ1-1; CDR3aa: CAISYQGGTEAFF; CDR3nt: TGTGCCATCAGTTATCAGGGTGGTACTGAAGCTTTCTTT
v_gene: TRBV19; abundance: NA; d_gene: NA; j_gene: TRBJ1-2; CDR3aa: CASSTHRVKGYTF; CDR3nt: TGTGCCAGTAGTACTCACAGGGTGAAAGGCTACACCTTC
v_gene: TRBV4-1; abundance: NA; d_gene: NA; j_gene: TRBJ2-1; CDR3aa: CASSQDLTDYNEQFF; CDR3nt: TGCGCCAGCAGCCAAGATCTGACGGATTACAATGAGCAGTTCTTC